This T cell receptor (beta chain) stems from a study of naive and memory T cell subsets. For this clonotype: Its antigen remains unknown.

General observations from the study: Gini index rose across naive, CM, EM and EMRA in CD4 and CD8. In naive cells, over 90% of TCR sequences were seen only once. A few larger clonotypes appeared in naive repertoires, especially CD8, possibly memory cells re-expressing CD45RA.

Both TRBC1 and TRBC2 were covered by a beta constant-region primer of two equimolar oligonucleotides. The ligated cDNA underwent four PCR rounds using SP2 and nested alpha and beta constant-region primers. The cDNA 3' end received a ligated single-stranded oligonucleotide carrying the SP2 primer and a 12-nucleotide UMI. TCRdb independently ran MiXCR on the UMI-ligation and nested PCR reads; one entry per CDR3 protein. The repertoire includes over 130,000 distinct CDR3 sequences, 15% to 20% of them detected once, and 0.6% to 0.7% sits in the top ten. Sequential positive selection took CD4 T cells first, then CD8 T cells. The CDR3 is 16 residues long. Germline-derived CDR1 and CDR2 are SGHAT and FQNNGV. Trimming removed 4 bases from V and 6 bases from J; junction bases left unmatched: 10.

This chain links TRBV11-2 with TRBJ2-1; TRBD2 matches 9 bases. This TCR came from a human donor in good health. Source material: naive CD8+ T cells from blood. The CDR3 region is CASSSSSGIGSNEQFF. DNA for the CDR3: TGTGCCAGCAGCTCCTCTAGCGGGATAGGAAGCAATGAGCAGTTCTTC.